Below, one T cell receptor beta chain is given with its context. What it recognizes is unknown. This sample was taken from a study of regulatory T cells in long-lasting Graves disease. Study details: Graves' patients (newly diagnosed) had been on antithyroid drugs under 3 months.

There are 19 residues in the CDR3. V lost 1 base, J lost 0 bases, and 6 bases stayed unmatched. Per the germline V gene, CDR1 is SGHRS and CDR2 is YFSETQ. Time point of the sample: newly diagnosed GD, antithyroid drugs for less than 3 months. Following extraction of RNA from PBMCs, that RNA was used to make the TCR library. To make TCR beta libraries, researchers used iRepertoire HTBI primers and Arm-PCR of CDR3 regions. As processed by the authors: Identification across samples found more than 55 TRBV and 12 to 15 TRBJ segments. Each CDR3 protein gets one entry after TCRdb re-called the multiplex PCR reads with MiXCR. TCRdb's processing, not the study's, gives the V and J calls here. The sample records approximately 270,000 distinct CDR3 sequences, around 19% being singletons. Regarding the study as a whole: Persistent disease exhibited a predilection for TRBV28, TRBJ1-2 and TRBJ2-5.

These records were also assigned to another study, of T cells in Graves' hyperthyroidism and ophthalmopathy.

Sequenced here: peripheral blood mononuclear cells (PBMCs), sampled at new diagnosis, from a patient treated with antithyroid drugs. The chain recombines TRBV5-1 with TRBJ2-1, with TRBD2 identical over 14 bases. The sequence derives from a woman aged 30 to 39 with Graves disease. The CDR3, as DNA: TGCGCCAGCAGCTTGCAGGGACTAGCGGGGGCCGGCTCCTACAATGAGCAGTTCTTC. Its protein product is CASSLQGLAGAGSYNEQFF.